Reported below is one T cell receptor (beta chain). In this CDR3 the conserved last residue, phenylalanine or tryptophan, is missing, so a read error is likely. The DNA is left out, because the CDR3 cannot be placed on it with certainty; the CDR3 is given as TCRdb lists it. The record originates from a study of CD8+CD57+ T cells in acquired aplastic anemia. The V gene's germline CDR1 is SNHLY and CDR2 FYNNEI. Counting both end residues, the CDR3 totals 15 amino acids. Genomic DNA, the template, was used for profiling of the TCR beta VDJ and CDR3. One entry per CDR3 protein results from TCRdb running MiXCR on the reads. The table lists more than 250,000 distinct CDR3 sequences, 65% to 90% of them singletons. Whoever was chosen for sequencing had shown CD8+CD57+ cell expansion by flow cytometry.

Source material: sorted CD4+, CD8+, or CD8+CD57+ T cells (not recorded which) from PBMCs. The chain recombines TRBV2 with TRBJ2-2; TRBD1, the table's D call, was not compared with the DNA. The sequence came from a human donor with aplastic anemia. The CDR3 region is CASGDGGADTQDFFP.